This T cell receptor (beta chain) was observed in a study of CD8+ T cells in alopecia areata (dated by TCRdb to the late 2010s). Regarding the research as a whole: Treated patients were enrolled in an open-label pilot trial of oral tofacitinib at 5 to 10 mg twice daily for moderate-to-severe alopecia areata. Tofacitinib was given for 6 to 18 months, followed by 6 months of follow-up off drug to assess delayed response and recurrence. Disease severity in treated patients was measured with the SALT score, which quantifies the percentage of affected scalp surface area. High-throughput TCRbeta sequencing was used to examine T cell clonal expansion in alopecia areata in both the C3H/HeJ mouse model and human patients. Scalp tissue and sorted CD4+ and CD8+ peripheral blood T cells from patchy and totalis/universalis alopecia areata patients and from healthy controls were covered by human TCRbeta sequencing. Biopsies were taken from tofacitinib-treated patients at baseline and at 4 and 24 weeks of treatment, and a later scalp biopsy was taken in several of the tofacitinib-treated patients. Scalp clonality was compared across normal scalp (n=4), patchy alopecia areata scalp (n=8), and alopecia totalis/universalis scalp (n=8). The RNA source kit depended on sample type: the PAXgene miRNA kit for fixed scalp, the miRNeasy kit for PBMCs, and the RNeasy kit for mouse skin. TCRbeta CDR3 regions were amplified by immunoSEQ multiplex PCR using 35 Vbeta forward and 13 Jbeta reverse primers. General conclusions and limits of the study: Because the treated cohort was small and had only one nonresponder, larger studies are needed to examine links between baseline CD8+ expansion and response. Scalp clonality and the number of expanded CD8+ clones among the top 100 scalp clones were significantly decreased by tofacitinib. During tofacitinib treatment, many expanded lesional clones stuck around in both scalp and blood, and this persistence may partly explain why relapse happens after treatment is stopped. TCR sequences shared between patients were less clear than in mice, possibly partly because of HLA diversity in the patient population. Higher clonality and more expanded CD8+ clones were observed in lesional scalp than in normal scalp, particularly in alopecia totalis/universalis, a finding suggestive of antigenic drive. Resident alphabeta T cells in normal human skin are also sequenced, complicating scalp TCR repertoire analysis, unlike mouse skin dominated by gammadelta T cells.

Sample time point, as interpreted from the label and publication: more than 3 weeks on oral tofacitinib. The sample's treatment or condition label is to be understood as: oral pan-JAK inhibitor, 5-10 mg twice daily. From alopecia areata patients, peripheral blood was collected along with lesional scalp punch biopsies. PBMCs were separated by density centrifugation and stained for CD3, CD4 and CD8, after which CD4+ and CD8+ T cells were sorted on a FACSAria. Trimming costs V 6 bases and J 6 bases, and their ends lie 5 bases apart. According to the germline V gene, CDR1 reads MGHDK and CDR2 reads SYGVNS. Reading from cysteine to phenylalanine, the CDR3 counts 10 amino acids. This entry keeps only the CDR3 DNA: 30 bases, framed from base 1. Library creation used the immunoSEQ multiplex PCR assay. RNA was extracted from all samples and reverse transcribed into cDNA as template for TCR sequencing. First-strand cDNA was synthesized with SuperScript III using a 2:1 mix of oligo-dT and random hexamers. Amplification bias was assessed with a synthetic immune receptor repertoire, and residual bias was removed computationally. As for the authors' bioinformatics: Raw reads were preprocessed to remove errors, and CDR3 was defined according to IMGT conventions as the region from the conserved cysteine to phenylalanine. To get clonality, Shannon entropy was normalized by log2 of the number of productive unique TCRs and the result was subtracted from 1. Whether scalp clones were CD4 or CD8 was inferred by matching scalp TCRbeta sequences against CD4 and CD8 repertoires sorted from blood. Not all clones reach the TCRdb copy of this immuneACCESS table, which keeps in-frame sequences only. Checked studies attribute under half of the gap to unresolved V genes and leave the rest unexplained. The V and J calls and clone size come from that table; D and trimming were worked out from the DNA. The sample table records under 250,000 clones; around 57% of these occur just once. The ten largest clones capture 1.5% to 2% of the sample.

Comment on this clone: Its target antigen remains unknown. It has no much larger one-base neighbor in the sample; base qualities were not kept.

Sample: CD4+ T cells sorted from blood, taken at week 4, from a patient treated with tofacitinib. The TCR comes from a human donor with alopecia areata. The chain is encoded by TRBV25-1 joined to TRBJ1-2; the D gene is not confidently resolved. The CDR3 amino acid sequence is: CASRGDGYTF. The DNA sequence is given as TGTGCCAGCAGGGGTGATGGCTACACCTTC.